This T cell receptor (beta chain) emerged from a study of blood T cell repertoires in COVID-19. Study information: Samples came from the United States, Italy and Spain, spanning acute and convalescent COVID-19. Sources were T cells, B-cell-depleted T cells, or PBMCs; the material itself was cDNA or gDNA.

In the authors' workflow: The assay estimated nucleated cells by amplifying reference gene primers. Clones were sequenced by immunoSEQ multiplex PCR, and TCRdb holds only the in-frame ones, with some missing. Clone size and V and J calls were adopted from that table, with D and trimming inferred from the DNA. The profile covers about 130,000 clones, with about 86% appearing a single time and 3% to 3.5% taken by the ten largest. Turning to this clone: In the same sample, other DNA sequences code for this CDR3.

V shed 5 bases, J shed 2 bases, and the junction held 2 bases outside the gene matches. CDR3 length: 13 residues. Germline loops: CDR1 SEHNR, CDR2 FQNEAQ (reference sequence). The receptor's source is a woman older than 75 with acute or convalescent COVID-19. The chain uses TRBV7-9 and TRBJ1-2, with 7 bases lining up with TRBD1. Sequenced material: peripheral blood. CDR3 sequence: CASSRDSNYGYTF. The CDR3 DNA is TGTGCCAGCAGCCGGGACAGCAACTATGGCTACACCTTC.